Following are 16 T cell receptor beta chains from one sample sequenced in a study of control samples from healthy donors and cancer patients. The data were produced by immunoSEQ multiplex PCR, yet TCRdb's version contains in-frame clones alone and is incomplete. The sample carries some 87,000 clones, roughly 91% recorded once. Material for sequencing was blood. The receptors were gathered from a man under 40 in good health.

The V gene is TRBV12-3 or TRBV12-4, the J gene TRBJ2-7; D unresolved. The CDR3 runs 13 residues. Trimming took off 1 base at V and 0 bases at J, with 4 bases between the two ends. CDR3 sequence: CASSLGSSYEQYF. In DNA, the CDR3 is TGTGCCAGCAGTTTAGGGAGCTCCTACGAGCAGTACTTC.

Comment on this clone: The sample contains more than one DNA sequence encoding this CDR3. The chain recombines TRBV3-1 (or the pseudogene TRBV3-2) with TRBJ2-7, with 7 bases that match TRBD2. This CDR3 region has 14 residues. The J segment lost 4 bases and the V segment lost 1 base, leaving 4 bases of the junction unmatched. CDR1 and CDR2 from the germline V gene are LGHDT and YNNKEL (reference sequence). This CDR3 reads CASSQAGRRYEQYF. For the CDR3, the DNA is TGTGCCAGCAGCCAAGCCGGGAGGCGTTACGAGCAGTACTTC.

This CDR3 is CASSLMGSSRLTGELFF. The CDR3 DNA reads TGTGCCAGCAGCTTAATGGGTTCCTCGCGGCTCACCGGGGAGCTGTTTTTT. The gene calls are TRBV7-8 and TRBJ2-2; D is unclear. In germline, CDR1 is SGHVS, CDR2 FQNEAQ. Between the trimmed V and J ends, which lost 2 bases and 4 bases, there was a span of 17 bases. The CDR3 has 17 residues.

The J gene is TRBJ2-2, the V gene TRBV12-5; 7 bases align to TRBD1. Looked up from germline, CDR1 is LGHNT and CDR2 is FRNRAP. There are 15 residues in the CDR3. Trimming at V came to 7 bases and at J to 3 bases, leaving 8 bases not matched to a gene. The CDR3 region is CASAPNTGDTGELFF. In nucleotides, the CDR3 is TGTGCTAGTGCTCCCAACACAGGGGACACCGGGGAGCTGTTTTTT.

The chain links TRBV19 to TRBJ2-7, with unresolved D. V was cut by 5 bases and J by 1 base, with 12 bases left in between. This CDR3 has 14 amino acids. CDR1 is LNHDA, CDR2 SQIVND, per germline (reference sequence). The CDR3 here is CASSDQVGSYEQYF. As DNA, the CDR3 is TGTGCCAGTAGTGACCAAGTTGGTTCCTACGAGCAGTACTTC.

Here the CDR3 reads CASSVAGGSTDTQYF. The CDR3 DNA follows: TGTGCCAGCAGCGTAGCGGGGGGTTCCACAGATACGCAGTATTTT. V gene TRBV9 combines with J gene TRBJ2-3, with 7 nucleotides matching TRBD2. After removal of 0 bases from V and 2 bases from J, the junction contained 3 bases not matched to a gene. The CDR3 sequence is 15 residues long. Germline CDR1 SGDLS, CDR2 YYNGEE.

The gene calls are TRBV3-1 (or the pseudogene TRBV3-2) and TRBJ2-7, with 8 bases aligning to TRBD1. The CDR3 spans 15 residues. With V trimmed by 1 base and J by 7 bases, 9 bases remained unmatched. CDR1 and CDR2 from the germline V gene are LGHDT and YNNKEL (reference sequence). Here the CDR3 DNA reads TGTGCCAGCAGCCAAGGTCGGGACAGGCCACGGGAGCAGTACTTC. Its translation: CASSQGRDRPREQYF.

The gene calls are TRBV14 and TRBJ2-7; D gene uncertain. The CDR3 has 12 amino acids. CDR1 SGHDN and CDR2 FVKESK come from the germline V gene. The V and J ends lost 1 base and 6 bases respectively, with 7 bases between them. This CDR3 reads CASSQVPFEQYF. DNA of the CDR3: TGTGCCAGCAGCCAAGTTCCCTTCGAGCAGTACTTC.

The chain uses TRBV7-2 and TRBJ2-3, with 8 nucleotides matching TRBD2. The CDR3 is 14 amino acids. CDR1 and CDR2 (germline): SGHTA, FQGNSA. With V trimmed by 5 bases and J by 3 bases, 4 bases remained unmatched. The CDR3 region has the DNA TGTGCCAGCAGCCCCCGACTAGCGACAGATACGCAGTATTTT. Translated, it gives CASSPRLATDTQYF. The full variable domain, completed using reference TRBV7-2 and TRBJ2-3, is GAGVSQSPSNKVTEKGKDVELRCDPISGHTALYWYRQSLGQGLEFLIYFQGNSAPDKSGLPSDRFSAERTGGSVSTLTIQRTQQEDSAVYLCASSPRLATDTQYFGPGTRLTVL.

This clone has only one observation. V usage is TRBV11-2 and J usage is TRBJ2-7; D unresolved. The germline V and J ends were trimmed by 0 bases and 6 bases, with 6 bases remaining between them. Germline V lookup: CDR1 SGHAT, CDR2 FQNNGV. The CDR3 sequence is 12 residues long. CDR3 in amino acids: CASSLEPVEQYF. In DNA, the CDR3 is TGTGCCAGCAGCTTAGAACCCGTCGAGCAGTACTTC.

This sequence joins TRBV9 and TRBJ2-3; 14 nucleotides align to TRBD2. The CDR3 has 17 residues. V was clipped by 2 bases and J by 2 bases; unmatched bases: 4. The V gene's germline CDR1 is SGDLS and CDR2 YYNGEE. The CDR3 sequence: CASSVGLAGGITDTQYF. The CDR3 DNA reads TGTGCCAGCAGCGTTGGACTAGCGGGGGGAATCACAGATACGCAGTATTTT.

The genes are TRBV2 and TRBJ1-1, with a possible D match to TRBD1 (6 bases). CDR3 length: 15 residues. Deletions cut 6 bases from V and 9 bases from J, with 23 bases between. Germline CDR1 is SNHLY and CDR2 is FYNNEI. DNA for the CDR3: TGTGCCAGCAGCCCCGGTAACAACGGACAGCGACAAGCTTTCTTT. Translated, it gives CASSPGNNGQRQAFF.

This chain uses TRBV7-2 with TRBJ2-4, with a possible D match to TRBD1 (6 bases). V lost 2 bases and J lost 0, with 14 bases in between. The CDR3 is made up of 17 amino acids. Germline V gene lookup returns CDR1 SGHTA and CDR2 FQGNSA. The chain's CDR3 is CASSLLPGQLAKNIQYF. CDR3 bases: TGTGCCAGCAGCTTACTCCCCGGACAGCTAGCCAAAAACATTCAGTACTTC.

The chain recombines TRBV6-2 or TRBV6-3 with TRBJ1-5, with TRBD1 matching 10 bases. CDR3 size: 17 residues. V lost 2 bases, J lost 7 bases, and 11 bases stayed unmatched. The germline CDR1 and CDR2 sequences are MNHEY and SVGEGT. The CDR3 here is CASSYGVRDRGQQPQHF. DNA for the CDR3: TGTGCCAGCAGTTACGGGGTCCGGGACAGGGGCCAGCAGCCCCAGCATTTT.

The chain employs TRBV5-4 and TRBJ1-1, with D hard to call. Trimming pared 1 base from V and 0 bases from J, leaving 4 bases between. There are 13 residues in the CDR3. Germline-derived CDR1 and CDR2 are SGHNT and YYREEE (reference sequence). This chain's CDR3 is CASSLFMNTEAFF. CDR3 bases: TGTGCCAGCAGCTTGTTTATGAACACTGAAGCTTTCTTT.

CDR3 residues: CASSNSYTSTDTQYF. Written as DNA, the CDR3 is TGTGCCAGCAGCAACAGCTATACTAGCACAGATACGCAGTATTTT. The rearrangement joins TRBV7-9 to TRBJ2-3; D unclear. Trimming pared 5 bases from V and 0 bases from J, leaving 12 bases between. There are 15 residues in the CDR3. Germline CDR1 and CDR2: SEHNR and FQNEAQ (reference sequence).